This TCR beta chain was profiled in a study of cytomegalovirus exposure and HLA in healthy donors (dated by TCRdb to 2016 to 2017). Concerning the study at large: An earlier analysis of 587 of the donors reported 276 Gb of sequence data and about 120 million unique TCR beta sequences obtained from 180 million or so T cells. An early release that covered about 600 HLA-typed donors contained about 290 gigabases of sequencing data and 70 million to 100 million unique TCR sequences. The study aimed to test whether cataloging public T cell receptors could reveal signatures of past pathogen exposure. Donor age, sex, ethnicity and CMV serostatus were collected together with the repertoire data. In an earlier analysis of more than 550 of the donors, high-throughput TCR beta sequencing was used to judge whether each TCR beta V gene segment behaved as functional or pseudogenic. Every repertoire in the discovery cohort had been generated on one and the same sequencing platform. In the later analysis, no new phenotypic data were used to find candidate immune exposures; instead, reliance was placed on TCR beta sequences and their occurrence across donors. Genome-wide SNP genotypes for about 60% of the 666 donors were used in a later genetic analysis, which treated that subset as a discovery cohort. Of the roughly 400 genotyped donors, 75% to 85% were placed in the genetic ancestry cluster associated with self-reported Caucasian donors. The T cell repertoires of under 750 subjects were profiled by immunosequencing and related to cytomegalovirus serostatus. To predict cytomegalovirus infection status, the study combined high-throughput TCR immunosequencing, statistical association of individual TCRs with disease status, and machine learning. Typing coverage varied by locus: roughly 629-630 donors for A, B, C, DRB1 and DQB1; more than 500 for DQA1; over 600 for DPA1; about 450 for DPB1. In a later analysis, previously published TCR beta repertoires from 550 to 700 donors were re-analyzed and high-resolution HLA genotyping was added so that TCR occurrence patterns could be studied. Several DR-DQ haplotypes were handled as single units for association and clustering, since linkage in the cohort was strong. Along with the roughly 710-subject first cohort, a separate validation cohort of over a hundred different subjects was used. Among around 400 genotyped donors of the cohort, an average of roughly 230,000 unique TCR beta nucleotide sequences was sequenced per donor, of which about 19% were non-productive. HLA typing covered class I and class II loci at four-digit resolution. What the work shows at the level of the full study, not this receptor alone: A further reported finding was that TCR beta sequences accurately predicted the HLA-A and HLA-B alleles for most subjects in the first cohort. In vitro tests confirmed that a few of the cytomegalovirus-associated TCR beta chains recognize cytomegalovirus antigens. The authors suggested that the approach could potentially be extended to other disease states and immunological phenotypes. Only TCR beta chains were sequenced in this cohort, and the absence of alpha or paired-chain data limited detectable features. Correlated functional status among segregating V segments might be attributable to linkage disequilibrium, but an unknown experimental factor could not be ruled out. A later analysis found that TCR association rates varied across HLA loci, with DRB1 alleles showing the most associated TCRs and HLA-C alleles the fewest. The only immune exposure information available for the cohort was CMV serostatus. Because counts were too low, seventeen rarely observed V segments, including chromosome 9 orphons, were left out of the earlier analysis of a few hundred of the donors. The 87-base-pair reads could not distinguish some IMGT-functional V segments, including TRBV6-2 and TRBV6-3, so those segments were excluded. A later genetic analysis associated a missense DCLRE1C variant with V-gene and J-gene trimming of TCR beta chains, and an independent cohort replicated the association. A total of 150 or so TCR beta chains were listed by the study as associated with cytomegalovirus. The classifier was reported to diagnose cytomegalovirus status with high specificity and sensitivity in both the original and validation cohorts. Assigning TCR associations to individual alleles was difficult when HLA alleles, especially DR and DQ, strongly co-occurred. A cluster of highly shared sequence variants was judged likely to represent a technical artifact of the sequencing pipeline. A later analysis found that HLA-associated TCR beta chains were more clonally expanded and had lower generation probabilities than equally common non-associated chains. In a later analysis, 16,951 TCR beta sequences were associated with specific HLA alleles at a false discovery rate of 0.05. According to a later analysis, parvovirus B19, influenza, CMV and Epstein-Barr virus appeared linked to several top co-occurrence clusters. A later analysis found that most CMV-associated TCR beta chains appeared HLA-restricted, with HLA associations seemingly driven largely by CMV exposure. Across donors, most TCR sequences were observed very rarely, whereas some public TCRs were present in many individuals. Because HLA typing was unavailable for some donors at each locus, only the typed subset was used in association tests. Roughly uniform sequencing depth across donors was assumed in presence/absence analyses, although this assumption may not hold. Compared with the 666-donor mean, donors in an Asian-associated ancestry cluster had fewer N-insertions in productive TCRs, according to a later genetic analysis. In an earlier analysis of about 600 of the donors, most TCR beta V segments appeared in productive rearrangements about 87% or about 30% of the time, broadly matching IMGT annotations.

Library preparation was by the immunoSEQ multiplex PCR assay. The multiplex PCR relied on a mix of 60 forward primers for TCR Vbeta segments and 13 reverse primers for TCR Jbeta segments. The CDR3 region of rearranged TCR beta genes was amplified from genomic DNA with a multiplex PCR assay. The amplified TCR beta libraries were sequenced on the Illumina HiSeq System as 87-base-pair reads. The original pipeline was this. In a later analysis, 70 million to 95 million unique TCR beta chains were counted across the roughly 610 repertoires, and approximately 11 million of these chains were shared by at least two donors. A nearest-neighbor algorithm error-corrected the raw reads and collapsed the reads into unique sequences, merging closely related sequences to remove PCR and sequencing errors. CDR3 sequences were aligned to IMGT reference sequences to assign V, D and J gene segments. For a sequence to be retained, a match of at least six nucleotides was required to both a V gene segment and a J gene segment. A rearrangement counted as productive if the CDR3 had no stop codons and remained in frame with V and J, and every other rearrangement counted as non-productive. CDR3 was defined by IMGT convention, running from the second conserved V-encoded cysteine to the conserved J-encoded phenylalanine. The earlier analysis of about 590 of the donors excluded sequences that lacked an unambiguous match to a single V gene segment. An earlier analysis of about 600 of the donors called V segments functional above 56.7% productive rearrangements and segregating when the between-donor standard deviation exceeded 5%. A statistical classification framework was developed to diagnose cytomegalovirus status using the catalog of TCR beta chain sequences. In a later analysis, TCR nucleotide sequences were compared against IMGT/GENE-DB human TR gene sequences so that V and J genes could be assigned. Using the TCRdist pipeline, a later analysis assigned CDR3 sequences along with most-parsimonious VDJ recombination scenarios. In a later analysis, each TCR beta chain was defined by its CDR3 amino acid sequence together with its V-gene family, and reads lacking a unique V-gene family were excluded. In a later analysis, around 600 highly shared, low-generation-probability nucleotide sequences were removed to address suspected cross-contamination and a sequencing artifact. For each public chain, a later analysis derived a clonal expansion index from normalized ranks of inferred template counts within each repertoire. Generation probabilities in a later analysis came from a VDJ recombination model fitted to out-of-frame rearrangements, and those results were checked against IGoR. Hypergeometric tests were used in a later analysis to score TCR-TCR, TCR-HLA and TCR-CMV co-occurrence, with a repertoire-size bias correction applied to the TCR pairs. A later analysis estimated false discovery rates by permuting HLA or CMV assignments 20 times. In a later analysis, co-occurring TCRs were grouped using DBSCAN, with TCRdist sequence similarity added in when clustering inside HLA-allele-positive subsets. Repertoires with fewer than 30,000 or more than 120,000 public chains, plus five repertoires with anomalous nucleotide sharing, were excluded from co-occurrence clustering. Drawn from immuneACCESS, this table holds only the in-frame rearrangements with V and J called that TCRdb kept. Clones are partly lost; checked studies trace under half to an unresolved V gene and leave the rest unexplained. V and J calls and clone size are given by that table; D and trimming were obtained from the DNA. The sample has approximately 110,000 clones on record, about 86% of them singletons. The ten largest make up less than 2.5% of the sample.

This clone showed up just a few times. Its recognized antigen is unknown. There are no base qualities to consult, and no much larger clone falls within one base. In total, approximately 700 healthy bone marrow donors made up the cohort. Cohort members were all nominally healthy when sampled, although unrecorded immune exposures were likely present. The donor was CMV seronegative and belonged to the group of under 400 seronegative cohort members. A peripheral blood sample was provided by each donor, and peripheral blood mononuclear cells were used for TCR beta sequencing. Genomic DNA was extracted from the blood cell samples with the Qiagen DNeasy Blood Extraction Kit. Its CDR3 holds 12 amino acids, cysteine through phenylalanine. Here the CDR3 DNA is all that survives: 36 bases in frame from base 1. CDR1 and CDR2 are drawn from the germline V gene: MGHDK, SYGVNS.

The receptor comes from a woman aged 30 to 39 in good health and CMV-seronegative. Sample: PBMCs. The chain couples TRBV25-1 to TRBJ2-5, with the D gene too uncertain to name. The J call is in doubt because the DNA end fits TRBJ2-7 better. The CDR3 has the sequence CASSDHVYEQYF. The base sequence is TGTGCCAGCAGTGACCACGTCTACGAGCAGTACTTC.